The sequence of this T cell receptor beta chain was determined in a study of T-cell memory formation after mild COVID-19 (dated by TCRdb to about 2021). For the wider study: TCR sequence clusters from the two donors were found to be largely donor specific. Two young, previously healthy adult volunteers made up the cohort, one male and one female. In a couple of donors, T-cell clones that expanded and contracted after mild COVID-19 were tracked by sequencing TCRalpha and TCRbeta repertoires over time. Points the paper makes about the study in general: Contracting CD4+ clones turned up mainly in the CM and EM memory subsets, whereas EMRA was where CD8+ clones were enriched. Some responding clones were found in pre-infection memory, which suggests that pre-existing cross-reactive memory T cells took part in the SARS-CoV-2 response. The study included only a couple of mild cases, and larger cohorts that include severe cases with pre-infection samples were judged to be necessary. Clones that contracted from day 15 to 85 showed balanced CD4/CD8 phenotypes, whereas a second wave of clones that expanded from day 15 to 37 leaned towards CD4+. The second-wave clones that peaked on day 37 were not confirmed to be SARS-CoV-2 specific.

In its sample, this clonotype was seen many times. Its antigen is unknown. Per-base quality was not reported, and no clone a single base away is much larger than it. CDR1 and CDR2, per the germline V gene, are KGHSH and LQKENI. Cut back by 5 bases and 4 bases, the V and J ends lie 15 bases apart. The cysteine opens and the phenylalanine closes a CDR3 of 14 amino acids. The read is trimmed to its CDR3 DNA, 42 bases read in frame from base 1. Sequencing used an Illumina NovaSeq 6000. cDNA libraries for TCRalpha and TCRbeta were prepared by 5'RACE using constant-segment primers, with sample barcodes and unique molecular identifiers added. Trizol reagent was used to extract RNA from every sample. Libraries were amplified in two PCR steps, with a second sample barcode and Illumina TruSeq adapters added in the second step. The libraries were sequenced on an Illumina NovaSeq using 2 x 150 bp paired-end reads. The authors' analysis ran thus. With migec v1.2.7, reads were demultiplexed and then collapsed into UMI-guided consensus sequences. Using mixcr v2.1.11, UMI consensuses were aligned to TRA and TRB V and J templates and then assembled into clonotypes. Clonotypes were classified as expanded or contracted when called significant by both edgeR and NoisET, with noise models trained on biological replicates. edgeR calls used a false discovery rate-adjusted p below 0.01 and a log2 fold-change threshold of 1. As an exploratory analysis of dynamics, max-normalized trajectories of the 1000 most abundant clonotypes were examined by PCA with hierarchical clustering. Separately sequenced CD4+ and CD8+ repertoires were used to assign a CD4 or CD8 phenotype to each responding clone. TCRdb cleaned the public reads at Q25 with fastp, built clones with MiXCR and kept in-frame beta chains. Rows matching on CDR3 protein sequence are summarized as one entry with the most common DNA and genes. V and J calls and clone size were set by TCRdb, not the authors. The table for this sample lists roughly 190,000 distinct CDR3 sequences; around 18% of them were counted only once. The ten largest account for 2% to 3% of the sample.

Ficoll-Paque density gradient centrifugation was used to isolate PBMCs. The sample consisted of PBMCs or a T cell subset sorted from them (not recorded which). The rearranged segments are TRBV18 and TRBJ2-7; the D gene is unclear. This clonotype was obtained from an adult woman who had mild COVID-19 (a few samples of this study predate the infection). The sample titles of this study are shuffled in the database, so cell type and time point are left out; the donor was told from shared clones. The base sequence is TGTGCCAGCTCATTAACCACGGGTGGATACGAGCAGTACTTC. This yields the protein CASSLTTGGYEQYF.